What follows is one TCR beta chain and its context. What it recognizes is unknown. A read error may account for a junction end that differs from germline. This entry is derived from a study of shared clonotypes between healthy human individuals. Whole-study results and caveats: Represented diversity, genetic and exposure-history alike, was limited by few donors.

Into CD45RA+ naive and CD45RA-negative memory subsets, the CD4+ cells were split. The sorted-subset replicate PCRs were given around 200 ng DNA, which is 30,000 or so T cell genomes. Repertoires were generated with immunoSEQ multiplex PCR, while TCRdb's copy carries only in-frame clones and drops some. In the table there are roughly 2,300,000 clones, roughly 90% of which are singletons. The sequenced sample was naive CD4+ T cells from PBMCs. The subset was: CD45RA+ positively selected. The clonotype comes from a man aged 18 to 29 in good health. Some clones in this sample may be carry-over from other donors' samples.

The CDR3 here is CASREGSGTGFSEQYF. The DNA for the CDR3 is TGTGCCAGCAGAGAAGGTTCCGGGACAGGGTTTTCCGAGCAGTACTTC. The chain uses TRBV6-1 and TRBJ2-7; 9 nucleotides agree with TRBD1. Germline V gives CDR1 MNHNS, CDR2 SASEGT. CDR3 length equals 16 residues.